A single sample is the source of the 32 T cell receptor beta chains below, sequenced in a study of early T cells in non-severe SARS-CoV-2 infection. A single record per CDR3 protein comes from TCRdb applying MiXCR to the 5' RACE reads. In the table there are about 60,000 distinct CDR3 sequences, roughly 18% of which are singletons. This specimen consisted of whole blood, obtained at baseline. These receptors were obtained from an adult who was a healthcare worker with PCR-confirmed SARS-CoV-2 infection or an uninfected control (not recorded which).

This clonotype was observed at least ten times. The chain has TRBV7-9 and TRBJ2-2; D is unclear. CDR3 size: 15 residues. Trimming stripped 3 bases from V and 5 bases from J, with 13 bases between. Germline CDR1 is SEHNR and CDR2 is FQNEAQ (reference sequence). DNA for the CDR3: TGTGCCAGCAGCTTTTTCCCCCAGCGAACCGGGGAGCTGTTTTTT. This sequence encodes CASSFFPQRTGELFF. The whole variable domain, filled in from reference TRBV7-9 and TRBJ2-2, reads DTGVSQNPRHKITKRGQNVTFRCDPISEHNRLYWYRQTLGQGPEFLTYFQNEAQLEKSRLLSDRFSAERPKGSFSTLEIQRTEQGDSAMYLCASSFFPQRTGELFFGEGSRLTVL.

At least ten counts were recorded for this clonotype. The genes are TRBV20-1 and TRBJ2-4; D is perhaps TRBD1 (6 bases). The CDR3 has 14 residues. Germline CDR1 reads DFQATT; CDR2 reads SNEGSKA (reference sequence). With 0 bases removed from V and 4 bases from J, the gap between germline ends came to 10 bases. The CDR3 DNA reads TGCAGTGCTAGAGATTTCAGGGGTAAAAACATTCAGTACTTC. Its protein product is CSARDFRGKNIQYF.

The gene calls are TRBV29-1 and TRBJ1-1; weak D call: TRBD1 (6 bases). The V gene's germline CDR1 is SQVTM and CDR2 ANQGSEA. This CDR3 contains 13 residues. V was clipped by 6 bases and J by 4 bases, with 15 bases between them. The chain's CDR3 is CSVVNRVGTEAFF. Written as DNA, the CDR3 is TGCAGCGTCGTTAACAGGGTTGGCACTGAAGCTTTCTTT.

This clonotype turned up a few times. The chain joins TRBV20-1 to TRBJ1-3; unclear D gene. The CDR3 sequence is 13 residues long. CDR1 and CDR2 (germline): DFQATT, SNEGSKA (reference sequence). Trimming stripped 7 bases from V and 4 bases from J, with 14 bases between. The CDR3 DNA sequence: TGCAGTGTCAGGAGTCAAGGAGGAAACACCATATATTTT. It encodes CSVRSQGGNTIYF.

The gene calls are TRBV6-2 or TRBV6-3 and TRBJ2-2; 8 nucleotides agree with TRBD2. From germline, CDR1 is MNHEY and CDR2 SVGEGT. The CDR3 totals 17 residues. J gave up 7 bases and V 5 bases, and 15 bases lay outside the gene matches. CDR3 protein: CASSPQTPSGSSGELFF. For the CDR3, the DNA is TGTGCCAGCAGTCCCCAGACCCCCAGCGGGAGCAGCGGGGAGCTGTTTTTT.

The chain recombines TRBV18 with TRBJ2-7; D uncertain. The CDR3 runs 15 residues. Germline V gene data show CDR1 as KGHSH and CDR2 as LQKENI. With 1 base removed from V and 2 bases from J, the gap between germline ends came to 12 bases. The CDR3 DNA reads TGTGCCAGCTCACCACAAGGCGCGATGACCTACGAGCAGTACTTC. Translating gives CASSPQGAMTYEQYF.

This chain links TRBV19 with TRBJ2-1, with D perhaps matching TRBD2 (6 bases). The length of the CDR3 is 15 residues. The germline gives CDR1 LNHDA, CDR2 SQIVND (reference sequence). V lost 5 bases, J lost 5 bases, and 16 bases lay in between. The CDR3 reads CASSPSVAVDNEQFF. The CDR3 DNA reads TGTGCCAGTAGTCCTTCGGTAGCGGTCGACAATGAGCAGTTCTTC.

This chain connects TRBV28 to TRBJ1-5; 10 positions agree with TRBD1. The germline V gene has CDR1 MDHEN and CDR2 SYDVKM. Trimming at V came to 5 bases and at J to 9 bases, leaving 10 bases not matched to a gene. The CDR3 spans 15 residues. The CDR3 DNA is TGTGCCAGCAGTCCCCAGACAGGGGGCTGGGGGCCCCAGCATTTT. Translation: CASSPQTGGWGPQHF.

This chain connects TRBV4-3 to TRBJ2-7; the match to TRBD2 covers 9 bases. Per germline, CDR1 LGHNA and CDR2 YSLEER. The CDR3 spans 15 residues. The junction had 2 bases not matched to a gene; V was cut back by 2 bases and J by 0 bases. The chain's CDR3 is CASSQIAGDSYEQYF. The CDR3 DNA reads as TGCGCCAGCAGCCAAATAGCGGGAGACTCCTACGAGCAGTACTTC.

The gene calls are TRBV19 and TRBJ2-1, with 9 bases aligning to TRBD2. The CDR3 loop spans 16 amino acids. The germline CDR1 and CDR2 sequences are LNHDA and SQIVND (reference sequence). The ends lost 6 bases at V and 2 bases at J; junction bases unmatched: 8. CDR3 coding DNA: TGTGCCAGTAGCCCCGTTAGCGGGGGACCCTACAATGAGCAGTTCTTC. Encoded protein: CASSPVSGGPYNEQFF. Full variable domain (rest looked up from reference TRBV19 and TRBJ2-1): DGGITQSPKYLFRKEGQNVTLSCEQNLNHDAMYWYRQDPGQGLRLIYYSQIVNDFQKGDIAEGYSVSREKKESFPLTVTSAQKNPTAFYLCASSPVSGGPYNEQFFGPGTRLTVL.

This clonotype was counted ten times or more. This chain joins TRBV28 and TRBJ1-1, with TRBD1 as a possible D gene (6 bases). V shed 6 bases and J shed 0 bases, with 17 bases lying between them. The CDR3 has 16 amino acids. Germline lookup yields CDR1 MDHEN and CDR2 SYDVKM. CDR3 sequence reads: CASSPTGTNLNTEAFF. Written as DNA, the CDR3 is TGTGCCAGCAGCCCTACCGGGACAAACTTGAACACTGAAGCTTTCTTT.

This clonotype has only a few counts. The rearrangement links TRBV3-1 to TRBJ2-7, with 7 bases lining up with TRBD2. V shed 2 bases and J 2 bases; nucleotides not matched to a gene: 6. Looked up from germline, CDR1 is LGHDT and CDR2 is YNNKEL (reference sequence). The CDR3 has 15 amino acids. DNA of the CDR3: TGTGCCAGCAGCCAACTTGCTAGCGGTCCCTACGAGCAGTACTTC. Its translation is CASSQLASGPYEQYF.

The chain combines TRBV9 with TRBJ2-1; 13 nucleotides match TRBD2. CDR1 and CDR2 (germline): SGDLS, YYNGEE. There are 18 residues in the CDR3. The V gene end was trimmed by 3 bases and the J gene end by 6 bases; junction bases not matched to a gene: 12. The CDR3 sequence is CASSAGPGLAGSANEQFF. The CDR3 region has the DNA TGTGCCAGCAGCGCTGGTCCGGGACTAGCGGGATCTGCCAATGAGCAGTTCTTC.

This clonotype was observed at least ten times. This chain links TRBV29-1 with TRBJ2-7; D not resolved. Trimming shortened V by 5 bases and J by 3 bases, and 14 bases separated the two germline ends. CDR3 length: 13 residues. From germline, CDR1 is SQVTM and CDR2 ANQGSEA. CDR3 DNA: TGCAGCGTTCTCGGTCCGGAGCTCTACGAGCAGTACTTC. It is translated as CSVLGPELYEQYF.

This clonotype was found a few times. The genes are TRBV20-1 and TRBJ2-3; 7 positions match TRBD2. This CDR3 contains 16 residues. J was trimmed by 2 bases and V by 0 bases; bases with no gene match: 8. From germline, CDR1 is DFQATT and CDR2 SNEGSKA (reference sequence). The DNA for the CDR3 is TGCAGTGCTAGAGATCATGGGGGGGACGCCACAGATACGCAGTATTTT. Protein product: CSARDHGGDATDTQYF.

The gene calls are TRBV27 and TRBJ2-2; D gene ambiguous. Germline V gene data show CDR1 as MNHEY and CDR2 as SMNVEV (reference sequence). Trimming stripped 4 bases from V and 2 bases from J, with 8 bases between. CDR3 length: 14 amino acids. CDR3 amino acids: CASSSVLNTGELFF. The CDR3 bases are TGTGCCAGCAGTTCCGTACTTAACACCGGGGAGCTGTTTTTT.

This clonotype was counted a few times. The J gene is TRBJ1-3, the V gene TRBV11-2, with unresolved D. CDR3 length: 13 residues. Germline V gives CDR1 SGHAT, CDR2 FQNNGV. Trimming cost V 2 bases and J 0 bases, with 2 bases left between them. As DNA, the CDR3 is TGTGCCAGCAGCTTAAGCTCTGGAAACACCATATATTTT. Translating gives CASSLSSGNTIYF.

The table lists this clonotype with a few counts. J is TRBJ1-1 and V is TRBV7-6; D remains unclear. V lost 4 bases and J 3 bases, leaving 12 bases between the germline ends. The CDR3 has 14 residues. The germline CDR1 and CDR2 sequences are SGHVS and FNYEAQ. The CDR3 DNA follows: TGTGCCAGCAGCTCTGGGGAGGCGGACACTGAAGCTTTCTTT. This sequence encodes CASSSGEADTEAFF.

This clonotype was counted between two and nine times. This rearrangement joins TRBV30 to TRBJ1-4; no definite D call. The CDR3 totals 15 residues. The germline V gene encodes CDR1 GTSNPN and CDR2 SVGIG (reference sequence). The V and J ends lost 0 bases and 3 bases respectively, with 11 bases between them. The CDR3, as DNA: TGTGCCTGGAGTGTCCGGAGGCTACCTAATGAAAAACTGTTTTTT. Protein: CAWSVRRLPNEKLFF.

V gene TRBV7-2 combines with J gene TRBJ2-7; D gene uncertain. The V end was cut by 5 bases, the J end by 12 bases, with 17 bases between. This CDR3 has 12 residues. The germline gives CDR1 SGHTA, CDR2 FQGNSA. The CDR3 DNA reads TGTGCCAGCAGCCCCACCACGGCGAGCATGTACTTC. It translates to CASSPTTASMYF. Based on the CDR3 plus reference TRBV7-2 and TRBJ2-7, the full variable domain is GAGVSQSPSNKVTEKGKDVELRCDPISGHTALYWYRQSLGQGLEFLIYFQGNSAPDKSGLPSDRFSAERTGGSVSTLTIQRTQQEDSAVYLCASSPTTASMYFGPGTRLTVT.

The rearrangement links TRBV5-1 to TRBJ2-1, with 8 positions matching TRBD1. The CDR3 extends over 13 amino acids. The J segment lost 9 bases and the V segment lost 5 bases, leaving 7 bases of the junction unmatched. The germline V gene has CDR1 SGHRS and CDR2 YFSETQ. CDR3 bases: TGCGCCAGCAGGACAGGGGTTGTCAGTGAGCAGTTCTTC. It codes for CASRTGVVSEQFF.

The chain uses TRBV18 and TRBJ2-5, with a tentative D call TRBD2 (6 bases). Trimming pared 3 bases from V and 5 bases from J, leaving 10 bases between. CDR3 size: 13 residues. Germline loops: CDR1 KGHSH, CDR2 LQKENI. The CDR3: CASSPGGLETQYF. CDR3 bases: TGTGCCAGCTCACCTGGGGGACTCGAGACCCAGTACTTC.

The chain recombines TRBV7-9 with TRBJ1-3; no clear D. The CDR3 extends over 14 amino acids. Between the trimmed V and J ends, which lost 3 bases and 0 bases, there was a span of 6 bases. CDR1 SEHNR and CDR2 FQNEAQ come from the germline V gene (reference sequence). The CDR3 here is CASSFTFSGNTIYF. CDR3 DNA: TGTGCCAGCAGCTTCACATTCTCTGGAAACACCATATATTTT. Filled out from reference TRBV7-9 and TRBJ1-3, the complete variable domain reads DTGVSQNPRHKITKRGQNVTFRCDPISEHNRLYWYRQTLGQGPEFLTYFQNEAQLEKSRLLSDRFSAERPKGSFSTLEIQRTEQGDSAMYLCASSFTFSGNTIYFGEGSWLTVV.

The rearrangement joins TRBV12-3 or TRBV12-4 to TRBJ1-5, with D tentatively TRBD1 (6 bases). V lost 5 bases to trimming and J lost 2 bases, with 7 bases between them. The CDR3 spans 13 residues. Written as DNA, the CDR3 is TGTGCCAGCAGTCCAGGGGGCAATCAGCCCCAGCATTTT. The encoded protein is CASSPGGNQPQHF.

This clonotype was picked up a small number of times. This chain joins TRBV20-1 and TRBJ2-7; D might be TRBD1 or TRBD2, each matching 6 bases. V was trimmed by 5 bases and J by 6 bases, leaving 20 bases between them. The length of the CDR3 is 14 residues. CDR1 and CDR2 (germline): DFQATT, SNEGSKA (reference sequence). The CDR3 sequence is CSASVGTGGLEQYF. The CDR3 DNA is TGCAGTGCTTCCGTCGGGACTGGGGGGCTCGAGCAGTACTTC.

This chain joins TRBV20-1 and TRBJ1-1; D gene uncertain. V was pared by 4 bases and J by 1 base, with 4 bases between. This CDR3 has 11 amino acids. Germline V lookup: CDR1 DFQATT, CDR2 SNEGSKA (reference sequence). The DNA for the CDR3 is TGCAGTGCTAACAGGAACACTGAAGCTTTCTTT. Amino acid sequence: CSANRNTEAFF.

This clonotype was seen once. J is TRBJ1-3 and V is TRBV3-1; D is unclear. There are 13 residues in the CDR3. Germline CDR1 LGHDT, CDR2 YNNKEL (reference sequence). V was cut by 1 base and J by 4 bases, with 5 bases left in between. The CDR3 sequence: CASSQGRGNTIYF. The DNA for the CDR3 is TGTGCCAGCAGCCAAGGTCGGGGAAACACCATATATTTT.

The chain combines TRBV12-3 or TRBV12-4 with TRBJ1-1; D uncertain. This CDR3 has 12 amino acids. V lost 5 bases and J lost 8, with 12 bases in between. CDR3: CASSPGSIEAFF. In nucleotides, the CDR3 is TGTGCCAGCAGTCCAGGATCAATAGAAGCTTTCTTT.

At least ten counts were recorded for this clonotype. The chain links TRBV11-2 to TRBJ1-2; D uncertain. V dropped 1 base and J dropped 5 bases, with 8 bases sitting between them. The germline CDR1 and CDR2 sequences are SGHAT and FQNNGV. The CDR3 spans 13 residues. CDR3 amino acids: CASSLGAGYGYTF. For the CDR3, the DNA is TGTGCCAGCAGCTTAGGTGCCGGGTATGGCTACACCTTC.

This clonotype was recorded many times. CDR3: CASRPGGTSTNEKLFF. The DNA for the CDR3 is TGTGCCAGCAGACCTGGAGGGACATCAACTAATGAAAAACTGTTTTTT. The rearrangement links TRBV5-5 to TRBJ1-4, with a tentative D call TRBD1 (6 bases). Germline loops: CDR1 SGHKS, CDR2 YYEKEE (reference sequence). The V gene lost 5 bases and the J gene lost 0 bases, with 14 bases spanning the gap. The CDR3 runs 16 residues.

This clonotype came up a few times. This chain links TRBV6-5 with TRBJ2-2; TRBD1 is a possible D gene (5 bases). The CDR3 runs to 15 residues. The germline V and J ends were trimmed by 4 bases and 4 bases, with 13 bases remaining between them. Germline V gives CDR1 MNHEY, CDR2 SVGAGI. CDR3 protein: CASSFDSLRTGELFF. The CDR3 DNA reads TGTGCCAGCAGTTTTGACAGCCTACGCACCGGGGAGCTGTTTTTT.

The rearrangement links TRBV12-3 or TRBV12-4 to TRBJ2-1, with TRBD2 matching 12 bases. The CDR3 length is 15 residues. Trimming removed 5 bases from V and 3 bases from J; junction bases left unmatched: 2. The chain's CDR3 is CASSTGLAGYNEQFF. The CDR3 coding sequence is TGTGCCAGCAGTACGGGACTAGCGGGCTACAATGAGCAGTTCTTC.